These 25 T cell receptor beta chains were all obtained from the same sample, sequenced in a study of shared clonotypes between healthy human individuals. This table comes from immunoSEQ multiplex PCR, and its TCRdb copy is limited to in-frame clones, with some not included. This table has more than 400,000 clones, roughly 80% appearing once. The source material was PBMCs. These receptors were obtained from a woman in her forties in good health. Some clones in this sample may be carry-over from other donors' samples.

This chain connects TRBV10-3 to TRBJ2-5; 8 positions match TRBD2. The CDR3 runs to 13 residues. Germline CDR1 reads ENHRY; CDR2 reads SYGVKD. Trimming removed 10 bases from V and 1 base from J; junction bases left unmatched: 5. The CDR3 region has the DNA TGTGCCACCGCACGGGGGGGCCAAGAGACCCAGTACTTC. Translating it yields CATARGGQETQYF.

This clone was seen only a few times. The chain links TRBV2 to TRBJ2-3, with D perhaps TRBD1 (6 bases). Germline lookup yields CDR1 SNHLY and CDR2 FYNNEI. Trimming pared 6 bases from V and 4 bases from J, leaving 8 bases between. The CDR3 has 12 amino acids. The CDR3 sequence is CASRPGADTQYF. CDR3 nucleotides: TGTGCCAGCAGGCCAGGGGCAGATACGCAGTATTTT.

The genes are TRBV28 and TRBJ1-5; 8 nucleotides line up with TRBD1. Germline assignment: CDR1 MDHEN and CDR2 SYDVKM. The CDR3 length is 13 residues. J was trimmed by 4 bases and V by 8 bases; bases with no gene match: 4. The CDR3 DNA sequence: TGTGCCAGCGATACAGGGGGAAATCAGCCCCAGCATTTT. It codes for CASDTGGNQPQHF.

This clone has just one count. The gene calls are TRBV6-6 and TRBJ2-1; TRBD2 matches 9 bases. The CDR3 contains 15 residues. V lost 8 bases, J lost 3 bases, and 8 bases stayed unmatched. Germline assignment: CDR1 MNHNY and CDR2 SVGAGI (reference sequence). CDR3 coding DNA: TGTGCCAGCCGCTCCCCTAGCGGGATCTACAATGAGCAGTTCTTC. As protein: CASRSPSGIYNEQFF.

In its sample, this clone was seen once. This rearrangement joins TRBV5-6 to TRBJ2-2; 8 nucleotides align to TRBD1. The germline V gene encodes CDR1 SGHDT and CDR2 YYEEEE. This CDR3 spans 15 amino acids. The trim removed 3 bases at V and 1 base at J, leaving 2 bases unmatched. The CDR3 bases are TGTGCCAGCAGCTCCGGGACAGGGAACACCGGGGAGCTGTTTTTT. Amino acid sequence: CASSSGTGNTGELFF.

The chain recombines TRBV5-1 with TRBJ2-1; TRBD2 aligns across 14 bases. CDR3 size: 13 residues. V lost 7 bases, J lost 8 bases, and 2 bases stayed unmatched. The germline CDR1 and CDR2 sequences are SGHRS and YFSETQ. The CDR3 DNA sequence: TGCGCCAGCGGGACTAGCGGGAGTGATGAGCAGTTCTTC. Translation: CASGTSGSDEQFF.

This clone occurred a few times. The chain has TRBV2 and TRBJ2-4, with 7 positions matching TRBD1. With V trimmed by 5 bases and J by 10 bases, 8 bases remained unmatched. CDR3 length: 13 residues. Germline CDR1 is SNHLY and CDR2 is FYNNEI. The CDR3, as DNA: TGTGCCAGCAGTCAAGACAGGGATGGAATTCAGTACTTC. It translates to CASSQDRDGIQYF.

Worth noting for this clone: A single base is all that separates this from a far larger clone, so a read error is likely. The rearrangement uses TRBV6-4 and TRBJ1-2; possible D gene TRBD1, 5 bases. The CDR3 has 16 amino acids. Trimming shortened V by 5 bases and J by 6 bases, and 22 bases separated the two germline ends. CDR1 and CDR2 (germline): MRHNA, SNTAGT. Here the CDR3 reads CASSPEHRGAGHGYTF. The CDR3, as DNA: TGTGCCAGCAGTCCTGAGCATAGGGGCGCGGGCCATGGCTACACCTTC.

This clone showed up just once. This rearrangement joins TRBV9 to TRBJ2-1; perhaps TRBD2 as D (6 bases). Germline values: CDR1 SGDLS, CDR2 YYNGEE. The CDR3 is made up of 16 amino acids. V gave up 0 bases and J gave up 0 bases, with 10 bases separating them. The CDR3 DNA is TGTGCCAGCAGCGTAGTCGCGGGAAGCTCCTACAATGAGCAGTTCTTC. This gives the protein CASSVVAGSSYNEQFF.

V gene TRBV7-9 combines with J gene TRBJ2-3; no clear D. Germline V gene sequence: CDR1 SEHNR, CDR2 FQNEAQ (reference sequence). The CDR3 is made up of 12 amino acids. Trimming removed 5 bases at V and 2 bases at J, with 5 bases between. The CDR3 sequence is CASSHDTDTQYF. In nucleotides, the CDR3 is TGTGCCAGCAGCCACGACACAGATACGCAGTATTTT.

This chain joins TRBV2 and TRBJ2-2, with 10 bases identical to TRBD1. The CDR3 length is 14 residues. Germline assignment: CDR1 SNHLY and CDR2 FYNNEI. With V trimmed by 6 bases and J by 7 bases, 5 bases remained unmatched. The chain's CDR3 is CASRPGTGVGELFF. For the CDR3, the DNA is TGTGCCAGCAGACCCGGGACAGGGGTCGGGGAGCTGTTTTTT.

The V and J genes are TRBV6-5 and TRBJ2-1; D might be TRBD1 or TRBD2, each matching 6 bases. This CDR3 contains 14 residues. Germline CDR1 MNHEY, CDR2 SVGAGI. The V end was cut by 11 bases, the J end by 0 bases, with 14 bases between. The CDR3 is CAVKRGHSYNEQFF. The CDR3 bases are TGTGCCGTCAAACGGGGGCACTCCTACAATGAGCAGTTCTTC.

The chain joins TRBV5-1 to TRBJ2-2; 12 bases agree with TRBD2. Germline assignment: CDR1 SGHRS and CDR2 YFSETQ. Germline trimming cut 4 bases from V and 5 bases from J; bases unmatched to any gene: 6. The CDR3 loop spans 16 amino acids. The CDR3 here is CASSELAGGGTGELFF. For the CDR3, the DNA is TGCGCCAGCAGCGAACTAGCGGGAGGAGGGACCGGGGAGCTGTTTTTT.

The chain joins TRBV7-2 to TRBJ2-7; 15 bases map to TRBD2. This CDR3 has 16 residues. The V gene end was trimmed by 5 bases and the J gene end by 3 bases; junction bases not matched to a gene: 5. Germline CDR1 and CDR2: SGHTA and FQGNSA. In DNA form, the CDR3 reads TGTGCCAGCAGCACAGGGACTAGCGGGAGGAGCTACGAGCAGTACTTC. It translates to CASSTGTSGRSYEQYF.

The rearrangement uses TRBV7-8 and TRBJ2-1, with 7 bases matching TRBD2. The J segment lost 7 bases and the V segment lost 5 bases, leaving 11 bases of the junction unmatched. This CDR3 has 15 residues. Per germline, CDR1 SGHVS and CDR2 FQNEAQ. The CDR3 loop is CASSRLAGADNEQFF. CDR3 nucleotide sequence: TGTGCCAGCAGCCGCCTTGCGGGAGCGGATAATGAGCAGTTCTTC.

V gene TRBV11-1 combines with J gene TRBJ2-3; 10 bases align to TRBD2. V dropped 2 bases and J dropped 3; count of bases not matched to a gene: 5. The CDR3 spans 16 residues. Per the germline V gene, CDR1 is SGHAT and CDR2 is FQDESV (reference sequence). The CDR3 sequence: CASSLLASGRTDTQYF. The CDR3 region has the DNA TGTGCCAGCAGCTTACTTGCTAGCGGGAGAACAGATACGCAGTATTTT.

The chain links TRBV9 to TRBJ2-5, with 8 bases matching TRBD2. Losses at the gene ends were 3 bases for V and 4 bases for J; bases not matched to a gene: 8. Germline CDR1 is SGDLS and CDR2 is YYNGEE. The CDR3 totals 15 residues. The CDR3 sequence: CASSEGLGVGETQYF. In DNA, the CDR3 is TGTGCCAGCAGCGAGGGACTAGGGGTGGGAGAGACCCAGTACTTC.

This clone appeared a single time. The rearrangement uses TRBV7-2 and TRBJ2-2; D might be TRBD2 (5 bases). V gave up 1 base and J gave up 2 bases, with 8 bases separating them. Germline CDR1 and CDR2: SGHTA and FQGNSA. This CDR3 has 15 amino acids. CDR3 sequence reads: CASSLVGVNTGELFF. In nucleotides, the CDR3 is TGTGCCAGCAGCTTAGTCGGGGTAAACACCGGGGAGCTGTTTTTT.

This clone was recorded many times. This sequence joins TRBV25-1 and TRBJ2-1; no clear D. The CDR3 loop spans 13 amino acids. Germline CDR1 reads MGHDK; CDR2 reads SYGVNS. Trimming stripped 7 bases from V and 4 bases from J, with 11 bases between. CDR3 region: CASTEWGYNEQFF. Written as DNA, the CDR3 is TGTGCCAGCACCGAGTGGGGTTACAATGAGCAGTTCTTC.

This chain joins TRBV15 and TRBJ2-6; no definite D call. The CDR3 runs 14 residues. The V gene lost 4 bases and the J gene lost 2 bases, with 6 bases spanning the gap. CDR1 and CDR2 from the germline V gene are LNHNV and YYDKDF (reference sequence). The CDR3 DNA reads TGTGCCACCAGCATTAGAGCTGGGGCCAACGTCCTGACTTTC. Translation: CATSIRAGANVLTF.

This chain joins TRBV10-3 and TRBJ2-7; D is unclear. Trimming shortened V by 2 bases and J by 3 bases, and 2 bases separated the two germline ends. Per germline, CDR1 ENHRY and CDR2 SYGVKD. The CDR3 totals 11 residues. The CDR3 DNA reads as TGTGCCATCAGTGAGAACTACGAGCAGTACTTC. Translating gives CAISENYEQYF.

The genes are TRBV30 and TRBJ2-7; no reliable D call. The CDR3 contains 12 residues. The V gene's germline CDR1 is GTSNPN and CDR2 SVGIG (reference sequence). V dropped 0 bases and J dropped 3 bases, with 6 bases sitting between them. CDR3 residues: CAWSVLRYEQYF. In nucleotides, the CDR3 is TGTGCCTGGAGTGTACTACGCTACGAGCAGTACTTC. The full variable domain, in which reference TRBV30 and TRBJ2-7 provide the parts outside the CDR3, is SQTIHQWPATLVQPVGSPLSLECTVEGTSNPNLYWYRQAAGRGLQLLFYSVGIGQISSEVPQNLSASRPQDRQFILSSKKLLLSDSGFYLCAWSVLRYEQYFGPGTRLTVT.

With regard to this clone: A far larger clone is off by one base, so a read error is likely. The rearrangement uses TRBV9 and TRBJ2-3, with TRBD2 as a possible D gene (6 bases). The length of the CDR3 is 15 residues. Germline values: CDR1 SGDLS, CDR2 YYNGEE. The CDR3 is CASSVSGLSTDAQYF. The CDR3 DNA reads as TGTGCCAGCAGCGTAAGCGGGCTTAGCACAGATGCGCAGTATTTT.

This chain uses TRBV28 with TRBJ1-1, with D uncertain. With 4 bases removed from V and 1 base from J, the gap between germline ends came to 10 bases. The CDR3 totals 14 residues. Germline CDR1 MDHEN, CDR2 SYDVKM. The CDR3 DNA sequence: TGTGCCAGCAGTTCGTGGACCCGGAACACTGAAGCTTTCTTT. Its protein product is CASSSWTRNTEAFF.

V and J are TRBV12-5 and TRBJ2-1; D may be TRBD2 (5 bases). Looked up from germline, CDR1 is LGHNT and CDR2 is FRNRAP. This CDR3 is built from 16 residues. V lost 5 bases and J lost 4, with 18 bases in between. As DNA, the CDR3 is TGTGCTAGTGGTCAAGACTACTCGCTACCTTACAATGAGCAGTTCTTC. Translated, it gives CASGQDYSLPYNEQFF. Filled out from reference TRBV12-5 and TRBJ2-1, the complete variable domain reads DARVTQTPRHKVTEMGQEVTMRCQPILGHNTVFWYRQTMMQGLELLAYFRNRAPLDDSGMPKDRFSAEMPDATLATLKIQPSEPRDSAVYFCASGQDYSLPYNEQFFGPGTRLTVL.